These 24 T cell receptor beta chains were all obtained from the same sample, sequenced in a study of T cell responses to AZD1222 COVID-19 vaccine. Method: immunoSEQ multiplex PCR; TCRdb's copy keeps in-frame clones and lacks some. The table lists about 110,000 clones, roughly 84% of them singletons. Here the sequenced sample was peripheral blood, taken on day 0 of AZD1222 vaccination. These receptors came from an adult in good health.

This rearrangement joins TRBV18 to TRBJ1-2; no clear D gene. The CDR3 has 13 residues. Deletions cut 4 bases from V and 7 bases from J, with 13 bases between. Per the germline V gene, CDR1 is KGHSH and CDR2 is LQKENI. The DNA for the CDR3 is TGTGCCAGCTCACTCGACCGGCCCAGTGGCTACACCTTC. Residues: CASSLDRPSGYTF.

This clone was detected a few times. The chain uses TRBV15 and TRBJ1-2; possible D gene TRBD1, 6 bases. CDR1 and CDR2 (germline): LNHNV, YYDKDF (reference sequence). V lost 1 base and J 1 base, leaving 13 bases between the germline ends. The CDR3 length is 16 residues. In DNA, the CDR3 is TGTGCCACCAGCAGAGGGGGGCAGTTCGTTAACTATGGCTACACCTTC. This gives the protein CATSRGGQFVNYGYTF.

The rearrangement uses TRBV4-1 and TRBJ1-3; D is unclear. V was clipped by 2 bases and J by 0 bases, with 11 bases between them. Per germline, CDR1 MGHRA and CDR2 YSYEKL. CDR3 length: 16 amino acids. The CDR3 is CASSQPGRSSGNTIYF. The CDR3 nucleotides are TGCGCCAGCAGCCAACCCGGACGGAGCTCTGGAAACACCATATATTTT.

J is TRBJ2-7 and V is TRBV5-5; 11 bases match TRBD1. This CDR3 comprises 16 residues. Unmatched junction bases numbered 13, after V lost 5 bases and J lost 6 bases. Per germline, CDR1 SGHKS and CDR2 YYEKEE (reference sequence). CDR3 residues: CASRSIWDRGSREQYF. CDR3 coding DNA: TGTGCCAGCAGGAGTATCTGGGACAGGGGGTCTCGCGAGCAGTACTTC. The full variable domain, its missing parts supplied by reference TRBV5-5 and TRBJ2-7, is DAGVTQSPTHLIKTRGQQVTLRCSPISGHKSVSWYQQVLGQGPQFIFQYYEKEERGRGNFPDRFSARQFPNYSSELNVNALLLGDSALYLCASRSIWDRGSREQYFGPGTRLTVT.

The chain couples TRBV20-1 to TRBJ2-5; D not resolved. CDR1 DFQATT and CDR2 SNEGSKA come from the germline V gene (reference sequence). The CDR3 sequence is 11 residues long. CDR3 in DNA: TGCGGTGTCACGGTCCAAGAGACCCAGTACTTC. The encoded protein is CGVTVQETQYF.

The V and J genes are TRBV4-2 and TRBJ2-1; possible D gene TRBD1, 6 bases. Trimming removed 4 bases at V and 4 bases at J, with 11 bases between. The germline CDR1 and CDR2 sequences are LGHNA and YNFKEQ. The CDR3 is 14 amino acids. CDR3 sequence (DNA): TGTGCCAGCAGCCCCCGGGACACGTACAATGAGCAGTTCTTC. Its translation: CASSPRDTYNEQFF.

The V gene is TRBV4-2, the J gene TRBJ2-1; D assignment may be TRBD1 or TRBD2 (5 bases each). The CDR3 has 17 amino acids. Germline lookup yields CDR1 LGHNA and CDR2 YNFKEQ. V was cut by 1 base and J by 2 bases, with 15 bases left in between. As DNA, the CDR3 is TGTGCCAGCAGCCAAGCAGGTCACCGGGGCGCCTACAATGAGCAGTTCTTC. This sequence encodes CASSQAGHRGAYNEQFF.

V gene TRBV24-1 combines with J gene TRBJ2-5; 9 bases align to TRBD2. Trimming removed 2 bases from V and 1 base from J; junction bases left unmatched: 7. Germline V gene sequence: CDR1 KGHDR, CDR2 SFDVKD. The CDR3 totals 17 residues. CDR3 DNA sequence: TGTGCCACCAGTGATTCGGGGACTAGCAGCCTCCAAGAGACCCAGTACTTC. Translation gives CATSDSGTSSLQETQYF.

V and J are TRBV19 and TRBJ1-5; tentatively, D is TRBD1 (5 bases). The ends were cut back, 3 bases at V and 0 bases at J, with 12 bases in the middle. The CDR3 loop spans 16 amino acids. Germline V gene data show CDR1 as LNHDA and CDR2 as SQIVND (reference sequence). CDR3 protein: CASSIGVTVSNQPQHF. The CDR3 DNA sequence: TGTGCCAGTAGTATTGGGGTGACAGTTAGCAATCAGCCCCAGCATTTT.

The rearrangement uses TRBV2 and TRBJ2-3, with D possibly matching TRBD2 (5 bases). V gave up 10 bases and J gave up 2 bases, with 19 bases separating them. Germline CDR1 is SNHLY and CDR2 is FYNNEI. CDR3 length equals 15 residues. The CDR3 DNA is TGTGCCACTGGAGCGGACTCGACCCCCACAGATACGCAGTATTTT. This encodes CATGADSTPTDTQYF.

This clone was observed once. This chain uses TRBV7-2 with TRBJ2-5; TRBD2 might be the D (6 bases). Germline assignment: CDR1 SGHTA and CDR2 FQGNSA. The CDR3 extends over 13 amino acids. V dropped 5 bases and J dropped 7 bases, with 14 bases sitting between them. DNA of the CDR3: TGTGCCAGCAGCGTGGGGGTGGAGGGGACCCAGTACTTC. Its protein product is CASSVGVEGTQYF.

The V call is TRBV28, the J call TRBJ1-2, with unresolved D. The CDR3 contains 15 residues. The V end was cut by 2 bases, the J end by 2 bases, with 12 bases between. Germline V gives CDR1 MDHEN, CDR2 SYDVKM. CDR3 sequence: CASSLLLPVNYGYTF. CDR3 nucleotides: TGTGCCAGCAGTTTACTGTTGCCTGTGAACTATGGCTACACCTTC.

The chain has TRBV27 and TRBJ2-1; D not resolved. The germline CDR1 and CDR2 sequences are MNHEY and SMNVEV (reference sequence). V was shortened by 0 bases and J by 9 bases, with 15 bases between the two germline ends. This CDR3 comprises 15 residues. As DNA, the CDR3 is TGTGCCAGCAGTTTATCGAAGGTAGCTTTAGCTGAGCAGTTCTTC. Translating gives CASSLSKVALAEQFF.

The chain combines TRBV5-1 with TRBJ2-2; either TRBD1 or TRBD2 may fit D (5 bases each). This CDR3 spans 15 amino acids. The V gene lost 7 bases and the J gene lost 4 bases, with 17 bases spanning the gap. In germline, CDR1 is SGHRS, CDR2 YFSETQ. The CDR3 DNA is TGCGCCAGCGTACTCAATCCAGGGAGCACCGGGGAGCTGTTTTTT. This encodes CASVLNPGSTGELFF. Looking up the rest from reference TRBV5-1 and TRBJ2-2 gives the full variable domain: KAGVTQTPRYLIKTRGQQVTLSCSPISGHRSVSWYQQTPGQGLQFLFEYFSETQRNKGNFPGRFSGRQFSNSRSEMNVSTLELGDSALYLCASVLNPGSTGELFFGEGSRLTVL.

This CDR3 reads CATSRDFRGGGYTF. The CDR3 DNA reads as TGTGCCACCAGCAGAGATTTCAGGGGAGGAGGCTACACCTTC. The chain employs TRBV15 and TRBJ1-2; tentatively, D is TRBD1 (6 bases). Germline V lookup: CDR1 LNHNV, CDR2 YYDKDF (reference sequence). This CDR3 comprises 14 residues. Trimming left V 0 bases short and J 8 bases short, with 13 bases between.

CDR3 DNA sequence: TGCGCCAGCAGCCTACAGGGTAGTGAACACAACGAGCAGTACTTC. This translates into CASSLQGSEHNEQYF. The chain employs TRBV5-1 and TRBJ2-7; a possible D gene is TRBD1 (6 bases). Germline V gene sequence: CDR1 SGHRS, CDR2 YFSETQ. Trimming removed 4 bases at V and 5 bases at J, with 19 bases between. The CDR3 is 15 residues long.

This chain connects TRBV6-5 to TRBJ1-5; 12 nucleotides match TRBD1. In germline, CDR1 is MNHEY, CDR2 SVGAGI. J gave up 5 bases and V 6 bases, and 5 bases lay outside the gene matches. The CDR3 length is 15 residues. As DNA, the CDR3 is TGTGCCAGCAGGGGCGGGACAGGGGGCCATCAGCCCCAGCATTTT. Translating gives CASRGGTGGHQPQHF.

The J gene is TRBJ1-4, the V gene TRBV5-4; tentatively, D is TRBD1 (6 bases). The CDR3 has 14 residues. Germline loops: CDR1 SGHNT, CDR2 YYREEE (reference sequence). Trimming shortened V by 0 bases and J by 11 bases, and 14 bases separated the two germline ends. CDR3 nucleotides: TGTGCCAGCAGCTTGGCCCGACAGGCGGATAAACTGTTTTTT. It encodes CASSLARQADKLFF.

The chain carries TRBV6-5 and TRBJ1-2; possible D gene TRBD1, 5 bases. This CDR3 contains 13 residues. CDR1 and CDR2 from the germline V gene are MNHEY and SVGAGI. With 10 bases removed from V and 2 bases from J, the gap between germline ends came to 14 bases. The CDR3 loop reads CATRLAGNYGYTF. The CDR3 coding sequence is TGTGCCACTCGGCTGGCAGGGAACTATGGCTACACCTTC.

The J gene is TRBJ1-3, the V gene TRBV5-1; no definite D call. The CDR3 length is 14 residues. Germline CDR1 is SGHRS and CDR2 is YFSETQ. With 4 bases removed from V and 4 bases from J, the gap between germline ends came to 12 bases. CDR3 coding DNA: TGCGCCAGCAGCCGTACGGACGGCGGAAACACCATATATTTT. It codes for CASSRTDGGNTIYF.

This clone has just one count. The rearrangement links TRBV4-2 to TRBJ2-1; D is possibly TRBD1 (5 bases). The CDR3 runs to 14 residues. Trimming removed 5 bases at V and 9 bases at J, with 17 bases between. CDR1 is LGHNA, CDR2 YNFKEQ, per germline. The CDR3 region has the DNA TGTGCCAGCAGCTCCCTGACAGCCGAATCTGAGCAGTTCTTC. Protein sequence: CASSSLTAESEQFF.

This clone was counted ten times or more. The gene calls are TRBV6-2 or TRBV6-3 and TRBJ2-7; D is possibly TRBD1 or TRBD2 (5 bases each). V lost 0 bases to trimming and J lost 6 bases, with 12 bases between them. Germline V lookup: CDR1 MNHEY, CDR2 SVGEGT. The CDR3 consists of 14 residues. DNA for the CDR3: TGTGCCAGCAGTTACTCAGAACTGGGGGTCGAGCAGTACTTC. Encoded protein: CASSYSELGVEQYF.

The chain combines TRBV29-1 with TRBJ1-5; no reliable D call. This CDR3 has 14 residues. CDR1 and CDR2 from the germline V gene are SQVTM and ANQGSEA. Trimming stripped 1 base from V and 7 bases from J, with 14 bases between. The CDR3 protein is CSVEVSGSDQPQHF. In DNA form, the CDR3 reads TGCAGCGTTGAAGTTTCCGGGTCTGACCAGCCCCAGCATTTT.

V and J are TRBV2 and TRBJ2-7; D assignment may be TRBD1 or TRBD2 (5 bases each). This CDR3 has 13 amino acids. In germline, CDR1 is SNHLY, CDR2 FYNNEI. Trimming removed 7 bases from V and 2 bases from J, with 12 bases in between. Here the CDR3 DNA reads TGTGCCAGCACCGGGGACGGAACCTACGAGCAGTACTTC. Protein product: CASTGDGTYEQYF.